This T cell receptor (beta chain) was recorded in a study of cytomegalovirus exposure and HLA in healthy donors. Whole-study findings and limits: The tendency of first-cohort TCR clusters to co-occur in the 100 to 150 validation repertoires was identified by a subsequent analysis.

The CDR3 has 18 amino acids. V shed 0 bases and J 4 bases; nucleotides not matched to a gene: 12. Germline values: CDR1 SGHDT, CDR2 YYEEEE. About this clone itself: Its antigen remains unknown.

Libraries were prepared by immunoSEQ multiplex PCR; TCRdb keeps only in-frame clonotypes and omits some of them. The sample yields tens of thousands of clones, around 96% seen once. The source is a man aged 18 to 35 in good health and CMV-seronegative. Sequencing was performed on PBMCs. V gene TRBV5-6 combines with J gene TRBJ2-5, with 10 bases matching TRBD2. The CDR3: CASSLVASGSEVGETQYF. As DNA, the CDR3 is TGTGCCAGCAGCTTGGTTGCTAGCGGGAGCGAGGTAGGAGAGACCCAGTACTTC.